The 9 T cell receptor beta chains below come from one sample, sequenced in a study of blood T cells in healthy people across ages. A second about 7 to 12 cycle PCR used barcoded and J-beta primers. TCRdb reanalysed the 5' RACE reads using MiXCR and keeps one entry per CDR3 protein. The data show 1.5 million to 2 million distinct CDR3 sequences, with roughly 27% seen just once and around 7.7% held by the top ten. The sequencing input was blood. The receptor source for this set is a woman in her thirties in good health.

This clonotype was observed at least ten times. V and J are TRBV29-1 and TRBJ2-6; possibly TRBD1 for D (6 bases). Trimming removed 6 bases from V and 3 bases from J, with 15 bases in between. The CDR3 is 15 amino acids. Per the germline V gene, CDR1 is SQVTM and CDR2 is ANQGSEA. The CDR3 sequence is CSVLIQGLGANVLTF. The CDR3 nucleotides are TGCAGCGTCTTGATACAGGGTCTTGGGGCCAACGTCCTGACTTTC.

There are a few counts of this clonotype. This sequence joins TRBV2 and TRBJ1-2; the D gene is possibly TRBD1 (6 bases). The CDR3 length is 14 residues. CDR1 SNHLY and CDR2 FYNNEI come from the germline V gene. Trimming left V 9 bases short and J 0 bases short, with 14 bases between. As DNA, the CDR3 is TGTGCCAGTACCGGGACAACAACTAACTATGGCTACACCTTC. Translation: CASTGTTTNYGYTF. The whole variable domain, remainder taken from reference TRBV2 and TRBJ1-2, is EPEVTQTPSHQVTQMGQEVILRCVPISNHLYFYWYRQILGQKVEFLVSFYNNEISEKSEIFDDQFSVERPDGSNFTLKIRSTKLEDSAMYFCASTGTTTNYGYTFGSGTRLTVV.

The chain employs TRBV20-1 and TRBJ1-2, with D tentatively TRBD1 (5 bases). V was clipped by 5 bases and J by 8 bases, with 9 bases between them. Germline V CDR1 and CDR2: DFQATT, SNEGSKA (reference sequence). The CDR3 covers 10 residues. The CDR3 reads CSAGDSGYTF. CDR3 DNA: TGCAGTGCTGGGGACTCCGGCTACACCTTC.

This clonotype was detected many times. The chain combines TRBV12-3 or TRBV12-4 with TRBJ2-7; weak D call: TRBD2 (5 bases). The CDR3 totals 13 residues. V lost 4 bases and J lost 6, with 13 bases in between. Written as DNA, the CDR3 is TGTGCCAGCAGTTCGACGGTAAGCGGCGAGCAGTACTTC. It translates to CASSSTVSGEQYF.

About this clonotype: The junction and the germline gene differ at one end; a read error may be behind it. The chain couples TRBV4-1 to TRBJ2-1; TRBD2 aligns across 7 bases. From germline, CDR1 is MGHRA and CDR2 YSYEKL. The CDR3 has 16 residues. The chain's CDR3 is CASSEETGTTRNEQFF. In nucleotides, the CDR3 is TGCGCCAGCAGCGAAGAGACCGGGACTACTCGCAATGAGCAGTTCTTC.

This chain uses TRBV29-1 with TRBJ1-5; 8 bases fit TRBD1. The germline V gene has CDR1 SQVTM and CDR2 ANQGSEA. Trimming cost V 3 bases and J 6 bases; bases outside gene matches: 10. This CDR3 has 15 amino acids. In DNA form, the CDR3 reads TGCAGCGTTGATAAGGACAGGGTTGTTTTTCAGCCCCAGCATTTT. Its translation: CSVDKDRVVFQPQHF.

This clonotype was detected many times. V and J are TRBV9 and TRBJ1-6; no clear D. Germline CDR1 and CDR2: SGDLS and YYNGEE. V lost 0 bases, J lost 10 bases, and 11 bases lay in between. The CDR3 contains 14 residues. CDR3 sequence: CASSVVEWNSPLHF. The CDR3 DNA reads as TGTGCCAGCAGCGTAGTTGAGTGGAACTCACCCCTCCACTTT.

The chain carries TRBV2 and TRBJ2-1; 10 positions match TRBD2. The germline gives CDR1 SNHLY, CDR2 FYNNEI. This CDR3 is built from 15 residues. J was trimmed by 6 bases and V by 6 bases; bases with no gene match: 8. This CDR3 reads CASRPTSGATNEQFF. Here the CDR3 DNA reads TGTGCCAGCAGACCTACTAGCGGGGCGACCAATGAGCAGTTCTTC.

This clonotype turned up a few times. The DNA of the CDR3 is TGTGCCAGCAGTCCTGGGGACGTCCGAGAGACCCAGTACTTC. Protein: CASSPGDVRETQYF. The chain uses TRBV12-3 or TRBV12-4 and TRBJ2-5; D may correspond to TRBD1 or TRBD2 (5 bases each). The CDR3 length is 14 residues. The germline V and J ends were trimmed by 5 bases and 4 bases, with 14 bases remaining between them.